Presented here are 32 T cell receptor beta chains from one specimen sequenced in a study of regulatory T cells in long-lasting Graves disease (dated by TCRdb to 2020 to 2023). In the paper's terms, the time point label means: newly diagnosed GD, antithyroid drugs for less than 3 months. For both TCR sequencing and RNA sequencing, RNA was extracted from PBMCs in TRIzol. The library was made by multiplex PCR. Instrument on record: Illumina HiSeq 4000. TCR beta libraries were built with iRepertoire HTBI primers and Arm-PCR amplification of CDR3 regions. TCRdb reprocessing: public reads trimmed at Q25 with fastp, clones called with MiXCR, in-frame beta chains kept. Rows with one shared CDR3 protein collapse into an entry with the most common genes and DNA. The table for this sample lists about 440,000 distinct CDR3 sequences; approximately 15% of them were counted only once. The ten largest clones capture 16% of the sample.

Separately, the same data were catalogued under a study of T cells in Graves' hyperthyroidism and ophthalmopathy.

Material: peripheral blood mononuclear cells (PBMCs), obtained at new diagnosis, from a patient treated with antithyroid drugs. The source is a woman aged 30 to 39 with Graves disease. Donor details come from another sample of the same person, matched by shared clones.

This clonotype appeared many times. J is TRBJ2-1 and V is TRBV11-2, with D possibly matching TRBD2 (5 bases). The germline V and J ends were trimmed by 5 bases and 14 bases, with 13 bases remaining between them. In germline, CDR1 is SGHAT, CDR2 FQNNGV. The length of the CDR3 is 11 residues. This CDR3 is CASSPGGREFF. Written as DNA, the CDR3 is TGTGCCAGCAGCCCCGGTGGGCGGGAGTTCTTC.

This clonotype was found a few times. The chain links TRBV19 to TRBJ1-4, with D perhaps matching TRBD1 (5 bases). V was clipped by 10 bases and J by 8 bases, with 23 bases between them. The CDR3 runs 15 residues. Germline V gene lookup returns CDR1 LNHDA and CDR2 SQIVND (reference sequence). CDR3 DNA sequence: TGTGCCACCCACCTGGGTCCGCCGGGGACCGAAAAACTGTTTTTT. It is translated as CATHLGPPGTEKLFF.

This clonotype occurred many times. The chain has TRBV6-5 and TRBJ1-1; weak D call: TRBD1 (5 bases). The CDR3 sequence is 16 residues long. V was cut by 0 bases and J by 8 bases, with 19 bases left in between. The germline CDR1 and CDR2 sequences are MNHEY and SVGAGI. The CDR3 region is CASSYSISVGAAEAFF. The CDR3 DNA sequence: TGTGCCAGCAGTTACTCGATAAGCGTCGGGGCGGCCGAAGCTTTCTTT.

This clonotype was found many times. The chain employs TRBV27 and TRBJ2-1; tentatively, D is TRBD2 (6 bases). Germline V lookup: CDR1 MNHEY, CDR2 SMNVEV (reference sequence). V shed 2 bases and J shed 7 bases, with 15 bases lying between them. The CDR3 runs to 15 residues. This CDR3 reads CASSLGTGGSNEQFF. The CDR3 DNA reads TGTGCCAGCAGTTTAGGGACTGGAGGGAGTAATGAGCAGTTCTTC.

This clonotype was picked up a small number of times. CDR3 in amino acids: CASSITAGGNTGELFF. The DNA of the CDR3 is TGTGCCAGTAGTATAACAGCGGGAGGGAACACCGGGGAGCTGTTTTTT. The chain couples TRBV19 to TRBJ2-2; 9 bases agree with TRBD2. Trimming took 2 bases from V and 1 from J; bases not matched to a gene: 2. The CDR3 extends over 16 amino acids. Germline loops: CDR1 LNHDA, CDR2 SQIVND (reference sequence).

The chain recombines TRBV5-1 with TRBJ2-7; the D is unclear. Germline assignment: CDR1 SGHRS and CDR2 YFSETQ. V lost 0 bases and J lost 4, with 8 bases in between. The CDR3 loop spans 13 amino acids. CDR3 in amino acids: CASSLGLLYEQYF. The CDR3, as DNA: TGCGCCAGCAGCTTGGGACTTTTATACGAGCAGTACTTC.

This clonotype was observed at least ten times. The chain recombines TRBV7-9 with TRBJ2-2; 12 bases are shared with TRBD1. CDR1 SEHNR and CDR2 FQNEAQ come from the germline V gene (reference sequence). CDR3 length equals 17 residues. Germline trimming cut 5 bases from V and 5 bases from J; bases unmatched to any gene: 9. The CDR3 region has the DNA TGTGCCAGCAGCCGGAAGGGACAGGGGGCAACGACCGGGGAGCTGTTTTTT. This gives the protein CASSRKGQGATTGELFF.

Many counts were recorded for this clonotype. J is TRBJ2-5 and V is TRBV11-2; 7 positions match TRBD2. Losses at the gene ends were 0 bases for V and 4 bases for J; bases not matched to a gene: 5. The CDR3 runs 15 residues. The germline CDR1 and CDR2 sequences are SGHAT and FQNNGV. DNA of the CDR3: TGTGCCAGCAGCTTAGAGAGTCCTAGCGGAGAGACCCAGTACTTC. This translates into CASSLESPSGETQYF. The entire variable domain, with the rest obtained from reference TRBV11-2 and TRBJ2-5, is as follows: EAGVAQSPRYKIIEKRQSVAFWCNPISGHATLYWYQQILGQGPKLLIQFQNNGVVDDSQLPKDRFSAERLKGVDSTLKIQPAKLEDSAVYLCASSLESPSGETQYFGPGTRLLVL.

This clonotype was observed at least ten times. V and J are TRBV6-1 and TRBJ2-7, with 10 bases identical to TRBD2. V dropped 5 bases and J dropped 2; count of bases not matched to a gene: 12. Germline loops: CDR1 MNHNS, CDR2 SASEGT. CDR3 length: 17 residues. CDR3 nucleotides: TGTGCCAGCAGTAACCCACCTGGACTAGCGGCTGCCTACGAGCAGTACTTC. Protein product: CASSNPPGLAAAYEQYF.

This clonotype appeared many times. V is TRBV11-3 and J is TRBJ2-2; a possible D gene is TRBD2 (5 bases). The CDR3 totals 14 residues. Germline values: CDR1 SGHNT, CDR2 YENEEA. V was clipped by 1 base and J by 5 bases, with 8 bases between them. The CDR3 nucleotides read TGTGCCAGCAGCTTAGTTGGGGAGACCGGGGAGCTGTTTTTT. It codes for CASSLVGETGELFF.

CDR3 loop: CASSGSGAGNEQFF. The CDR3 DNA sequence: TGCGCCAGCAGTGGGTCCGGGGCGGGCAATGAGCAGTTCTTC. The chain recombines TRBV10-2 with TRBJ2-1; D possibly uses TRBD1 or TRBD2 (5 bases each). Germline V gene sequence: CDR1 WSHSY, CDR2 SAAADI. There are 14 residues in the CDR3. The V end lost 4 bases, the J end lost 6 bases, and 13 bases lay between the germline ends.

Remarks on this clonotype: A much more abundant neighbour one base away suggests this may be a read error. This sequence joins TRBV2 and TRBJ2-7; 7 bases line up with TRBD1. The CDR3 is made up of 17 amino acids. Germline V gene sequence: CDR1 SNHLY, CDR2 FYNNEI. Unmatched junction bases numbered 14, after V lost 4 bases and J lost 2 bases. The CDR3 DNA reads TGTGCCAGCAGTGGAGGAACTACCGGGACAGACACCTACGAGCAGTACTTC. Protein product: CASSGGTTGTDTYEQYF.

This clonotype was observed at least ten times. The chain employs TRBV20-1 and TRBJ2-3; TRBD2 matches at 9 bases. V was pared by 6 bases and J by 1 base, with 5 bases of the junction left unmatched. The CDR3 extends over 14 amino acids. In germline, CDR1 is DFQATT, CDR2 SNEGSKA (reference sequence). The CDR3 DNA reads as TGCAGTGCACCCAGACTAGCGGGCACAGATACGCAGTATTTT. Amino acids: CSAPRLAGTDTQYF.

This clonotype was detected a few times. The chain uses TRBV5-4 and TRBJ2-7; possibly TRBD1 or TRBD2 for D (6 bases each). V was clipped by 4 bases and J by 4 bases, with 18 bases between them. This CDR3 comprises 15 residues. Looked up from germline, CDR1 is SGHNT and CDR2 is YYREEE (reference sequence). The CDR3 loop reads CASSGGTTTMYEQYF. CDR3 nucleotide sequence: TGTGCCAGCAGCGGGGGGACAACGACGATGTACGAGCAGTACTTC.

This clonotype has ten or more counts. The chain carries TRBV6-1 and TRBJ2-7; D not certain. CDR1 MNHNS and CDR2 SASEGT come from the germline V gene. This CDR3 has 15 residues. V dropped 5 bases and J dropped 2 bases, with 16 bases sitting between them. CDR3 loop: CASSTDDRLPYEQYF. For the CDR3, the DNA is TGTGCCAGCAGTACGGATGATCGCTTACCCTACGAGCAGTACTTC.

This clonotype was seen only a few times. This chain joins TRBV29-1 and TRBJ2-7; D might be TRBD2 (6 bases). Germline assignment: CDR1 SQVTM and CDR2 ANQGSEA. CDR3 length: 13 residues. Trimming removed 8 bases from V and 4 bases from J, with 18 bases in between. The CDR3 loop reads CSYLGGSWYEQYF. The CDR3 bases are TGCAGCTACCTTGGGGGGAGTTGGTACGAGCAGTACTTC.

This clonotype was recorded many times. The chain carries TRBV12-3 or TRBV12-4 and TRBJ1-3, with unresolved D. V was pared by 3 bases and J by 0 bases, with 6 bases between. CDR3 size: 14 residues. The CDR3 coding sequence is TGTGCCAGCAGTTTGAGCAGCTCTGGAAACACCATATATTTT. Residues: CASSLSSSGNTIYF.

The sample holds many counts of this clonotype. The rearrangement uses TRBV10-3 and TRBJ2-7; D gene unclear. The CDR3 extends over 13 amino acids. The V end lost 3 bases, the J end lost 6 bases, and 12 bases lay between the germline ends. Germline V gene sequence: CDR1 ENHRY, CDR2 SYGVKD. This CDR3 is CAISDRTVGEQYF. In nucleotides, the CDR3 is TGTGCCATCAGTGACCGTACGGTGGGCGAGCAGTACTTC.

The chain uses TRBV2 and TRBJ2-7; a possible D gene is TRBD2 (6 bases). Trimming stripped 5 bases from V and 2 bases from J, with 13 bases between. Germline V gene sequence: CDR1 SNHLY, CDR2 FYNNEI. CDR3 length equals 14 residues. CDR3 DNA sequence: TGTGCCAGCAGTACCGGGACTTTAACCTACGAGCAGTACTTC. Translating it yields CASSTGTLTYEQYF.

The J gene is TRBJ2-7, the V gene TRBV20-1; D gene unclear. The germline CDR1 and CDR2 sequences are DFQATT and SNEGSKA (reference sequence). The CDR3 loop spans 9 amino acids. V lost 8 bases and J lost 2, with 4 bases in between. CDR3 region: CSLPYEQYF. The CDR3 DNA reads TGCAGTCTACCCTACGAGCAGTACTTC.

This clonotype has at least ten counts. V is TRBV30 and J is TRBJ2-1; D ambiguous. The V gene lost 5 bases and the J gene lost 0 bases, with 8 bases spanning the gap. Germline V gene lookup returns CDR1 GTSNPN and CDR2 SVGIG (reference sequence). The CDR3 length is 13 residues. The CDR3 loop is CAWGVGSYNEQFF. In DNA form, the CDR3 reads TGTGCCTGGGGCGTCGGCTCCTACAATGAGCAGTTCTTC.

In its sample, this clonotype was seen many times. The V call is TRBV3-1, the J call TRBJ1-1; D is unclear. The length of the CDR3 is 13 residues. The germline V gene has CDR1 LGHDT and CDR2 YNNKEL (reference sequence). Trimming pared 3 bases from V and 1 base from J, leaving 6 bases between. The CDR3 region is CASSHKPNTEAFF. DNA for the CDR3: TGTGCCAGCAGCCACAAGCCGAACACTGAAGCTTTCTTT.

The V call is TRBV10-2, the J call TRBJ2-7, with 7 bases lining up with TRBD2. The better agreement between TRBJ2-1 and the DNA end casts doubt on the J call. Germline CDR1 reads WSHSY; CDR2 reads SAAADI. The CDR3 is 14 residues long. For the CDR3, the DNA is TGCGCCAGCAGTGACCCTCGGGGGGACAATGAGCAGTTCTTC. Residues: CASSDPRGDNEQFF.

This clonotype was seen repeatedly, ten times or more. J is TRBJ2-7 and V is TRBV7-9; unclear D gene. Germline CDR1 and CDR2: SEHNR and FQNEAQ (reference sequence). The CDR3 has 15 residues. V dropped 2 bases and J dropped 0 bases, with 11 bases sitting between them. CDR3 coding DNA: TGTGCCAGCAGCTTAATCAAGGGCCGCTCCTACGAGCAGTACTTC. Amino acids: CASSLIKGRSYEQYF.

This clonotype was detected ten times or more. This chain joins TRBV28 and TRBJ1-5; 7 bases are shared with TRBD1. This CDR3 contains 13 residues. V lost 7 bases and J lost 3; bases outside the gene matches: 3. Germline V gene sequence: CDR1 MDHEN, CDR2 SYDVKM. CDR3 region: CASKDRDNQPQHF. The CDR3 DNA is TGTGCCAGCAAAGACAGGGACAATCAGCCCCAGCATTTT.

Many counts were recorded for this clonotype. This rearrangement joins TRBV12-3 or TRBV12-4 to TRBJ2-5; D gene unclear. V gave up 6 bases and J gave up 4 bases, with 12 bases separating them. The CDR3 totals 13 residues. CDR3 nucleotide sequence: TGTGCCAGCAGACCCCCCGGGCGAGAGACCCAGTACTTC. Translating gives CASRPPGRETQYF.

This sequence joins TRBV20-1 and TRBJ2-5; D not resolved. The CDR3 sequence is 10 residues long. The germline CDR1 and CDR2 sequences are DFQATT and SNEGSKA (reference sequence). Trimming stripped 4 bases from V and 12 bases from J, with 12 bases between. CDR3: CSANTEPEYF. The CDR3 DNA is TGCAGTGCTAATACAGAACCGGAGTACTTC.

This clonotype was observed a few times. Given a much more abundant clone one base away, this may be a read error. The chain uses TRBV30 and TRBJ1-5; D unclear. Trimming shortened V by 4 bases and J by 2 bases, and 9 bases separated the two germline ends. The CDR3 has 13 residues. The V gene's germline CDR1 is GTSNPN and CDR2 SVGIG (reference sequence). CDR3 bases: TGTGCCTGGACAACCGATGGCAATCAGCCCCAGCATTTT. Its protein is CAWTTDGNQPQHF.

In this sample, this clonotype turned up many times. V and J are TRBV11-3 and TRBJ2-1; TRBD2 aligns across 11 bases. Per the germline V gene, CDR1 is SGHNT and CDR2 is YENEEA. This CDR3 comprises 16 residues. V gave up 5 bases and J gave up 8 bases; unmatched junction bases: 11. CDR3 in amino acids: CASSALSGRASHEQFF. The CDR3 bases are TGTGCCAGCAGCGCACTTAGCGGGAGGGCCTCTCATGAGCAGTTCTTC. The variable domain in full, completed from reference TRBV11-3 and TRBJ2-1, reads EAGVVQSPRYKIIEKKQPVAFWCNPISGHNTLYWYLQNLGQGPELLIRYENEEAVDDSQLPKDRFSAERLKGVDSTLKIQPAELGDSAVYLCASSALSGRASHEQFFGPGTRLTVL.

Remarks on this clonotype: With a far larger clone one base away, a read error is the likely cause. In DNA, the CDR3 is TGTGCCAGCAGCTCCCGGTCTAGCGGGAGTTCCTACAATGAGCAGTACTTC. Its protein is CASSSRSSGSSYNEQYF. The chain couples TRBV7-9 to TRBJ2-7; 10 positions agree with TRBD2. This CDR3 has 17 amino acids. J was trimmed by 7 bases and V by 4 bases; bases with no gene match: 16. The germline gives CDR1 SEHNR, CDR2 FQNEAQ (reference sequence). Full variable domain (rest looked up from reference TRBV7-9 and TRBJ2-7): DTGVSQNPRHKITKRGQNVTFRCDPISEHNRLYWYRQTLGQGPEFLTYFQNEAQLEKSRLLSDRFSAERPKGSFSTLEIQRTEQGDSAMYLCASSSRSSGSSYNEQYFGPGTRLTVT.

There are many counts of this clonotype. V usage is TRBV7-2 and J usage is TRBJ2-1, with a tentative D call TRBD1 (6 bases). This CDR3 is built from 12 residues. Germline V gene sequence: CDR1 SGHTA, CDR2 FQGNSA. Trimming took off 5 bases at V and 7 bases at J, with 9 bases between the two ends. The CDR3 protein is CASSPTGNEQFF. The CDR3, as DNA: TGTGCCAGCAGCCCTACAGGGAATGAGCAGTTCTTC.

The chain employs TRBV6-2 or TRBV6-3 and TRBJ2-5, with D possibly being TRBD2 (5 bases). V was pared by 6 bases and J by 3 bases, with 17 bases between. The CDR3 covers 15 residues. In germline, CDR1 is MNHEY, CDR2 SVGEGT. The CDR3 DNA is TGTGCCAGCAGCCCCAGCGGAGAAAGGGAAGAGACCCAGTACTTC. Translating it yields CASSPSGEREETQYF.